These T cell receptor beta chains were read from a single sample in a study of identical twins. TCRdb re-called the 5' RACE reads with MiXCR, one entry per CDR3 protein. The table lists more than 600,000 distinct CDR3 sequences, approximately 18% of them singletons. These data were also filed under a second study, of T cells expressing NK-cell markers.

Sequencing used PBMCs. These receptors all stem from a woman under 30 in good health. Each CDR3 is given with its conserved first and last residue. The D gene is left open where the match is weak. The listing skips clone size in some rows; elsewhere it reads once, few, many or a size class.

clone size | D gene | J gene | CDR3 length | V gene | CDR3 protein | CDR3 DNA
. | . | TRBJ2-3 | 12 | TRBV12-3/TRBV12-4 | CASSLGPGAQYF | TGTGCCAGCAGTTTAGGACCCGGGGCGCAGTATTTT
few | TRBD1 | TRBJ1-2 | 14 | TRBV12-3/TRBV12-4 | CASSLAQGSYGYTF | TGTGCCAGCAGTTTAGCACAGGGGTCCTATGGCTACACCTTC
. | TRBD2 | TRBJ2-7 | 14 | TRBV5-1 | CASSPGGDIHEQYF | TGCGCCAGCAGCCCGGGGGGGGACATTCACGAGCAGTACTTC
. | TRBD1 | TRBJ2-3 | 15 | TRBV11-2 | CASSRNRGPPDTQYF | TGTGCCAGCAGTCGGAACAGGGGGCCCCCAGATACGCAGTATTTT
. | . | TRBJ2-1 | 14 | TRBV4-1 | CASSQGTSIGEQFF | TGCGCCAGCAGCCAAGGGACCAGTATTGGTGAGCAGTTCTTC
many | TRBD1 | TRBJ2-1 | 15 | TRBV5-1 | CASSLVRTGLNEQFF | TGCGCCAGCAGCTTGGTGCGGACAGGGCTGAATGAGCAGTTCTTC
few | TRBD1 | TRBJ2-7 | 15 | TRBV9 | CASSTWTGDGYEQYF | TGTGCCAGCAGCACCTGGACAGGGGACGGCTACGAGCAGTACTTC
many | . | TRBJ2-7 | 17 | TRBV7-2 | CASSLGGAGSNSYEQYF | TGTGCCAGCAGCTTAGGGGGGGCCGGGAGCAATTCCTACGAGCAGTACTTC
few | . | TRBJ1-1 | 16 | TRBV7-6 | CASSLHRGMTYTEAFF | TGTGCCAGCAGCCTCCATCGGGGAATGACATACACTGAAGCTTTCTTT
many | TRBD2 | TRBJ2-7 | 16 | TRBV10-3 | CAISRLAGETTYEQYF | TGTGCCATCAGTCGACTAGCGGGGGAAACTACCTACGAGCAGTACTTC
few | . | TRBJ1-1 | 13 | TRBV5-1 | CASSLVDDTEAFF | TGCGCCAGCAGCTTGGTAGACGACACTGAAGCTTTCTTT
. | . | TRBJ2-7 | 11 | TRBV29-1 | CSVRPSNEQYF | TGCAGCGTGAGGCCTAGTAACGAGCAGTACTTC
many | TRBD2 | TRBJ2-7 | 13 | TRBV12-3/TRBV12-4 | CASSLSGVYEQYF | TGTGCCAGCAGCCTTAGCGGGGTCTACGAGCAGTACTTC
few | TRBD2 | TRBJ2-1 | 13 | TRBV10-3 | CAIATSGNNEQFF | TGTGCCATTGCGACTAGCGGGAACAATGAGCAGTTCTTC
. | . | TRBJ2-1 | 16 | TRBV6-2/TRBV6-3 | CASSYGATSSYNEQFF | TGTGCCAGCAGTTACGGAGCGACTAGCTCCTACAATGAGCAGTTCTTC
. | . | TRBJ1-1 | 13 | TRBV9 | CASKPGDSFEAFF | TGTGCCAGCAAACCAGGGGATTCCTTTGAAGCTTTCTTT
. | TRBD1 | TRBJ2-1 | 14 | TRBV7-9 | CASSPFQGAEEQFF | TGTGCCAGCAGCCCGTTTCAGGGGGCGGAAGAGCAGTTCTTC
few | TRBD1 | TRBJ2-2 | 15 | TRBV3-1 | CASRPTGAWTGELFF | TGTGCCAGCAGACCGACAGGGGCGTGGACCGGGGAGCTGTTTTTT
few | TRBD2 | TRBJ2-1 | 14 | TRBV20-1 | CSALSVREYNEQFF | TGCAGTGCCCTCAGTGTGCGGGAGTACAATGAGCAGTTCTTC
. | . | TRBJ1-4 | 13 | TRBV12-3/TRBV12-4 | CASSRLSGEKLFF | TGTGCCAGCAGCCGCCTTTCGGGGGAAAAACTGTTTTTT
. | TRBD2 | TRBJ2-7 | 13 | TRBV6-2/TRBV6-3 | CASSSRLAREQYF | TGTGCCAGCAGTTCCCGACTAGCCCGGGAGCAGTACTTC
. | . | TRBJ2-3 | 14 | TRBV12-3/TRBV12-4 | CASSLPGPSDTQYF | TGTGCCAGCAGTTTACCGGGACCATCAGATACGCAGTATTTT
. | . | TRBJ2-2 | 16 | TRBV3-1 | CASSQQWGENTGELFF | TGTGCCAGCAGCCAACAGTGGGGGGAGAACACCGGGGAGCTGTTTTTT
few | . | TRBJ2-1 | 12 | TRBV7-9 | CASSGIYNEQFF | TGTGCCAGCAGTGGGATCTACAATGAGCAGTTCTTC
many | TRBD1 | TRBJ2-1 | 15 | TRBV10-3 | CAISERQGAGNEQFF | TGTGCCATCAGTGAGCGACAGGGGGCAGGGAATGAGCAGTTCTTC
. | TRBD2 | TRBJ2-4 | 17 | TRBV20-1 | CSARLAGGPGAKNIQYF | TGCAGTGCTAGACTAGCGGGGGGGCCGGGTGCCAAAAACATTCAGTACTTC
few | . | TRBJ2-7 | 11 | TRBV25-1 | CASSEGAQQYF | TGTGCCAGCAGTGAAGGAGCGCAACAGTACTTC
. | TRBD1 | TRBJ1-6 | 15 | TRBV25-1 | CASSDPDRANSPLHF | TGTGCCAGCAGCGATCCGGACAGGGCCAATTCACCCCTCCACTTT
many | . | TRBJ1-3 | 15 | TRBV4-3 | CASSYTLTSGNTIYF | TGCGCCAGCAGCTACACTCTTACCTCTGGAAACACCATATATTTT
. | . | TRBJ2-3 | 13 | TRBV10-3 | CATNTGYTDTQYF | TGTGCCACCAATACAGGGTACACAGATACGCAGTATTTT
. | . | TRBJ2-7 | 15 | TRBV6-1 | CASSEAGGHFYEQYF | TGTGCCAGCAGTGAAGCGGGGGGGCACTTCTACGAGCAGTACTTC
. | TRBD1 | TRBJ2-1 | 15 | TRBV18 | CASSPPGGSYNEQFF | TGTGCCAGCTCACCCCCAGGGGGTTCCTACAATGAGCAGTTCTTC
. | . | TRBJ2-3 | 14 | TRBV7-9 | CASSYIRGTDTQYF | TGTGCCAGCAGCTATATTAGGGGCACAGATACGCAGTATTTT
. | TRBD1 | TRBJ1-1 | 12 | TRBV29-1 | CSVGQGFAEAFF | TGCAGCGTAGGACAGGGGTTCGCTGAAGCTTTCTTT
few | . | TRBJ2-5 | 14 | TRBV10-3 | CAISESQGGETQYF | TGTGCCATCAGTGAGTCGCAGGGTGGGGAGACCCAGTACTTC
. | . | TRBJ2-3 | 12 | TRBV29-1 | CSAAGSTDTQYF | TGCAGCGCCGCGGGCAGCACAGATACGCAGTATTTT
few | . | TRBJ2-7 | 15 | TRBV5-1 | CASSLDQLSSYEQYF | TGCGCCAGCAGCTTAGACCAATTGAGCTCCTACGAGCAGTACTTC
. | . | TRBJ2-3 | 17 | TRBV3-1 | CASSPARGPAPSDTQYF | TGTGCCAGCAGCCCCGCACGGGGACCAGCACCGTCAGATACGCAGTATTTT
. | . | TRBJ1-2 | 13 | TRBV12-3/TRBV12-4 | CASSLTGPYGYTF | TGTGCCAGCAGTTTAACAGGCCCCTATGGCTACACCTTC
many | TRBD2 | TRBJ2-3 | 14 | TRBV6-4 | CASSEAGSTDTQYF | TGTGCCAGCAGTGAAGCGGGAAGCACAGATACGCAGTATTTT
many | . | TRBJ2-3 | 17 | TRBV20-1 | CSAPPAGSAQAGDTQYF | TGCAGTGCTCCCCCGGCCGGTAGCGCTCAAGCAGGGGATACGCAGTATTTT
few | . | TRBJ1-4 | 15 | TRBV14 | CASSPLGLTNEKLFF | TGTGCCAGCAGTCCTCTTGGACTGACTAATGAAAAACTGTTTTTT
many | TRBD1 | TRBJ1-5 | 13 | TRBV12-3/TRBV12-4 | CASSRQGRQPQHF | TGTGCCAGCAGCCGACAGGGGAGGCAGCCCCAGCATTTT
. | . | TRBJ2-1 | 14 | TRBV20-1 | CSAPGQSSYNEQFF | TGCAGTGCCCCAGGACAGAGCTCCTACAATGAGCAGTTCTTC
few | . | TRBJ2-5 | 14 | TRBV20-1 | CSARDFGDWETQYF | TGCAGTGCTAGAGACTTCGGGGATTGGGAGACCCAGTACTTC
. | TRBD1 | TRBJ2-7 | 14 | TRBV5-5 | CASSRPGTGFEQYF | TGTGCCAGCAGCCGTCCCGGGACAGGGTTCGAGCAGTACTTC
few | . | TRBJ2-4 | 12 | TRBV10-3 | CAIAGTYNIQYF | TGTGCCATCGCGGGGACGTACAACATTCAGTACTTC
few | . | TRBJ1-2 | 13 | TRBV18 | CASSPPGRSRYTF | TGTGCCAGCTCACCACCCGGACGGAGCCGCTACACCTTC
few | TRBD2 | TRBJ2-3 | 15 | TRBV7-9 | CASSTFSGNGDTQYF | TGTGCCAGCAGCACCTTTAGCGGGAATGGAGATACGCAGTATTTT
. | . | TRBJ2-4 | 14 | TRBV25-1 | CASSPRLIRDIQYF | TGTGCCAGCAGTCCCCGGCTGATCAGGGACATTCAGTACTTC
. | . | TRBJ2-4 | 13 | TRBV20-1 | CSARAPRGSIQYF | TGCAGTGCTAGAGCCCCCCGGGGGTCCATTCAGTACTTC
few | TRBD2 | TRBJ2-3 | 12 | TRBV28 | CASWSGGGTQYF | TGTGCCAGTTGGTCGGGGGGAGGTACGCAGTATTTT
. | TRBD2 | TRBJ2-3 | 16 | TRBV6-2/TRBV6-3 | CASRVTSGGGPDTQYF | TGTGCCAGCAGAGTGACTAGCGGGGGGGGGCCAGATACGCAGTATTTT
. | TRBD1 | TRBJ2-7 | 13 | TRBV7-9 | CASSFRDRGEQYF | TGTGCCAGCAGCTTCCGGGACAGGGGTGAGCAGTACTTC
. | TRBD1 | TRBJ2-2 | 16 | TRBV5-6 | CASSLRRGGRTGELFF | TGTGCCAGCAGCTTGAGGCGAGGGGGCCGGACCGGGGAGCTGTTTTTT